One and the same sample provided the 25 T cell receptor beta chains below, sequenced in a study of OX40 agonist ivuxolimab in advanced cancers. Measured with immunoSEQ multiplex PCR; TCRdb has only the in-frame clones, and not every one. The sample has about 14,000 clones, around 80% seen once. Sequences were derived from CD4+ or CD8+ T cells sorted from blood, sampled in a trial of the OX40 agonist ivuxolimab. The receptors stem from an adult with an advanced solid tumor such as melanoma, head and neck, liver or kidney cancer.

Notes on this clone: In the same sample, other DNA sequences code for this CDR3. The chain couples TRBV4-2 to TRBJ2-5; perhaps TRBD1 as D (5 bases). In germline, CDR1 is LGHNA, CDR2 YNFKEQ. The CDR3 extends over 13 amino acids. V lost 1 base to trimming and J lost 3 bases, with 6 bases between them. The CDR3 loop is CASSQAQEETQYF. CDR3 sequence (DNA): TGTGCCAGCAGCCAAGCACAGGAAGAGACCCAGTACTTC.

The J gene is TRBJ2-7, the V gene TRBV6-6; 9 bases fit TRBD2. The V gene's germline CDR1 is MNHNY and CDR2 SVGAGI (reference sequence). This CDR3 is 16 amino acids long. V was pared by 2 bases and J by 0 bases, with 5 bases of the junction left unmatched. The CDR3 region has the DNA TGTGCCAGCAGTTACCCCTTAGCGGGAGTCTCCTACGAGCAGTACTTC. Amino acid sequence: CASSYPLAGVSYEQYF.

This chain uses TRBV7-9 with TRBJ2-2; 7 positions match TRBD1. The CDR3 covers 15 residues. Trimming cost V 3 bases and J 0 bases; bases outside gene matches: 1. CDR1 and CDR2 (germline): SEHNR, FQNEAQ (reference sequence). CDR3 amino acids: CASSLTGSNTGELFF. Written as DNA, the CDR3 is TGTGCCAGCAGCTTGACAGGGTCGAACACCGGGGAGCTGTTTTTT.

CDR3 region: CASRRLAGRTDTQYF. For the CDR3, the DNA is TGTGCCAGCAGACGACTAGCGGGACGGACAGATACGCAGTATTTT. The chain couples TRBV28 to TRBJ2-3; 11 bases fit TRBD2. The germline V gene encodes CDR1 MDHEN and CDR2 SYDVKM. V lost 6 bases, J lost 3 bases, and 5 bases stayed unmatched. CDR3 length equals 15 residues.

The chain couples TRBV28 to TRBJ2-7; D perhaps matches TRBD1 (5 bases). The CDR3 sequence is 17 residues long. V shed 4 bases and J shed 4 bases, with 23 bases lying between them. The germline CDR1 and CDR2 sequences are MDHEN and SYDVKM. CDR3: CASSSLFGRAIKYEQYF. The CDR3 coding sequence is TGTGCCAGCAGTTCCCTGTTTGGCAGGGCCATAAAATACGAGCAGTACTTC.

The CDR3 is CASSPTRGGTGELFF. The CDR3 DNA sequence: TGTGCCAGCAGCCCGACGAGGGGAGGCACCGGGGAGCTGTTTTTT. The gene calls are TRBV5-4 and TRBJ2-2; D might be TRBD2 (6 bases). Trimming stripped 4 bases from V and 4 bases from J, with 14 bases between. The CDR3 contains 15 residues. Germline V gene sequence: CDR1 SGHNT, CDR2 YYREEE (reference sequence).

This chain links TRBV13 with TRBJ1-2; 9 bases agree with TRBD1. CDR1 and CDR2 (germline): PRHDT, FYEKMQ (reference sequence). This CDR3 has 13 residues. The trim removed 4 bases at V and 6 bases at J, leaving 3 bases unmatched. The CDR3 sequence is CASSSGQGHGYTF. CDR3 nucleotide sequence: TGTGCCAGCAGCTCAGGACAGGGGCATGGCTACACCTTC.

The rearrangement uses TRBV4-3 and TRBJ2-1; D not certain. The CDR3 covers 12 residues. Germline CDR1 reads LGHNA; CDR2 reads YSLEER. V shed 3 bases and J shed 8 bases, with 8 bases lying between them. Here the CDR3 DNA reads TGCGCCAGCAGCCATGGGGTTCATGAGCAGTTCTTC. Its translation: CASSHGVHEQFF.

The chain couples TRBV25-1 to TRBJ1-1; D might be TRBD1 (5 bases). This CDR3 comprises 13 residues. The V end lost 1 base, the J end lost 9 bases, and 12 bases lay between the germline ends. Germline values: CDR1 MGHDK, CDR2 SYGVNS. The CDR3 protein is CASSELGQDQAFF. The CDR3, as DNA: TGTGCCAGCAGTGAATTGGGGCAGGATCAAGCTTTCTTT.

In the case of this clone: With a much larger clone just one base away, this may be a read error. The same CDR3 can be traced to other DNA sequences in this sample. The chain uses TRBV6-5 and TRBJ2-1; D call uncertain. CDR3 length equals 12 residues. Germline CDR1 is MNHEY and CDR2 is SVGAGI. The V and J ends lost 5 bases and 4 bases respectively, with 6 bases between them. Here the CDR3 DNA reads TGTGCCAGCAGTCGCCCTTACAATGAGCAGTTCTTC. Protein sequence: CASSRPYNEQFF.

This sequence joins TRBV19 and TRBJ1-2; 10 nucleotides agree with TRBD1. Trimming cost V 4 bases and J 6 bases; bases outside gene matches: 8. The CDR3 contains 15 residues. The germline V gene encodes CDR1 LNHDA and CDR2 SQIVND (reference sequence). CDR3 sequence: CASSSRDRGSDGYTF. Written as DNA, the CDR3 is TGTGCCAGTAGTAGCCGGGACAGGGGATCTGATGGCTACACCTTC.

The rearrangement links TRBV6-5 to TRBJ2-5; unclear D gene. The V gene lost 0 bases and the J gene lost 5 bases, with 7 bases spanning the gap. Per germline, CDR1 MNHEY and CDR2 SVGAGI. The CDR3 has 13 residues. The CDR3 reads CASSYSVLETQYF. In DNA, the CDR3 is TGTGCCAGCAGTTACTCGGTCCTGGAGACCCAGTACTTC.

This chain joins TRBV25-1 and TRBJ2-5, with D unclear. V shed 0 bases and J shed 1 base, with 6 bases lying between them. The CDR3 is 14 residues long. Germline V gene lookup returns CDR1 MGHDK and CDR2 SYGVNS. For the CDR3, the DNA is TGTGCCAGCAGTGAATATCCAACCCAAGAGACCCAGTACTTC. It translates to CASSEYPTQETQYF.

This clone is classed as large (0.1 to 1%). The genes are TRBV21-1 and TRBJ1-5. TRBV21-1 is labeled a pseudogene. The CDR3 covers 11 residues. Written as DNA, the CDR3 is TGTGCCAGCGACAGCAATCAGCCCCAGCATTTT. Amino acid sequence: CASDSNQPQHF.

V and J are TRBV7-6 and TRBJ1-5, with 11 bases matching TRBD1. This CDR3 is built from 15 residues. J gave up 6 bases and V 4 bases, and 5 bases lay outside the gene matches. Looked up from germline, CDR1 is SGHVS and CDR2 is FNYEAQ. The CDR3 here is CASSSRTGGGQPQHF. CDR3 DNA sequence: TGTGCCAGCAGCTCACGGACAGGGGGCGGTCAGCCCCAGCATTTT.

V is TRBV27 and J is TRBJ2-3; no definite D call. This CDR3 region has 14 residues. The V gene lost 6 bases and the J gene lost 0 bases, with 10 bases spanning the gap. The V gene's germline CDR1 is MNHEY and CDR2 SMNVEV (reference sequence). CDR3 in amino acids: CASSYLSSTDTQYF. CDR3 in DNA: TGTGCCAGCAGCTACTTATCTAGCACAGATACGCAGTATTTT.

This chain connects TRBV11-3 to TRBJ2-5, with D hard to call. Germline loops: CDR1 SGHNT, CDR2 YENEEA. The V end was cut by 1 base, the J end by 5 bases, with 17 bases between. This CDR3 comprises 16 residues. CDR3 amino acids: CASSLGTAAARETQYF. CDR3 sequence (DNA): TGTGCCAGCAGCTTAGGTACCGCGGCAGCGAGGGAGACCCAGTACTTC.

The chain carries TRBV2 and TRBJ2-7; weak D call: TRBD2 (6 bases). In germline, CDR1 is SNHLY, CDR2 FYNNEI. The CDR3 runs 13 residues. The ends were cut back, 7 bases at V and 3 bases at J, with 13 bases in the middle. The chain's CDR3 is CASKGGYVYEQYF. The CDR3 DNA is TGTGCCAGCAAGGGAGGATATGTCTACGAGCAGTACTTC.

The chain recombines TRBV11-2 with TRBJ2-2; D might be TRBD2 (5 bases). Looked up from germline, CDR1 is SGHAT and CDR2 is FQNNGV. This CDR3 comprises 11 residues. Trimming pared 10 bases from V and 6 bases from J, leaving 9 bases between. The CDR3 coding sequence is TGTGCCACCACGAGGGCCGGGGAGCTGTTTTTT. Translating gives CATTRAGELFF.

CDR3 sequence: CASSTAYEQYF. DNA for the CDR3: TGTGCCAGCAGCACAGCCTACGAGCAGTACTTC. J is TRBJ2-7 and V is TRBV6-5, with D uncertain. The CDR3 covers 11 residues. V dropped 6 bases and J dropped 2 bases, with 5 bases sitting between them. Germline CDR1 is MNHEY and CDR2 is SVGAGI.

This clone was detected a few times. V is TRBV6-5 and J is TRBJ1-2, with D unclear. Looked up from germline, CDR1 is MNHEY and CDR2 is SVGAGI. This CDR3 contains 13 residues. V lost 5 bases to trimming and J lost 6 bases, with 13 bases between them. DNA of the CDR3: TGTGCCAGCAGTCAAGATCCACGCGATGGCTACACCTTC. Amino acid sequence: CASSQDPRDGYTF.

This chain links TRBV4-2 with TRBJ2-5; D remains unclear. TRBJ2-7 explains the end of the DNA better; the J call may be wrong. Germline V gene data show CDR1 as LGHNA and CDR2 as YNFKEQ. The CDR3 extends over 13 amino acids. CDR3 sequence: CASSSQIAYEQYF. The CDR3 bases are TGTGCCAGCAGCTCCCAAATTGCCTACGAGCAGTACTTC.

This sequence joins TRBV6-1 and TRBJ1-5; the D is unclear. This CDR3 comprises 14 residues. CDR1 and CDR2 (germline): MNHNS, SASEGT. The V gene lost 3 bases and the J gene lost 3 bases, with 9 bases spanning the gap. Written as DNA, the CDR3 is TGTGCCAGCAGTGAGGCGGGTTACAATCAGCCCCAGCATTTT. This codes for CASSEAGYNQPQHF.

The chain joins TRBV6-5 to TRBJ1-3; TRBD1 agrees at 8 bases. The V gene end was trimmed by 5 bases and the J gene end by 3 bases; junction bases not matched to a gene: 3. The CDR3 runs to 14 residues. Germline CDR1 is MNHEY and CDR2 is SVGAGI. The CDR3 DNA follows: TGTGCCAGCAGTCAGGGGGCTGGTGGAAACACCATATATTTT. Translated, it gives CASSQGAGGNTIYF.

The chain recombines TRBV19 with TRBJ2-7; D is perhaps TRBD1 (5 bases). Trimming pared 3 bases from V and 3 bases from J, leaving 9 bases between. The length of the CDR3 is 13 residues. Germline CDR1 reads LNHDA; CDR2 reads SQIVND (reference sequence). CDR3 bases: TGTGCCAGTAGTATCTCAGGGAACTACGAGCAGTACTTC. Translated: CASSISGNYEQYF.